What follows are 27 T cell receptor beta chains derived from one specimen sequenced in a study of blood T cell repertoires in COVID-19. Measured with immunoSEQ multiplex PCR; TCRdb has only the in-frame clones, and not every one. Here the sample spans 90,000 to 140,000 clones, around 74% being singletons. Sequenced sample: peripheral blood. The source of these receptors is a woman aged 70-85 years with acute or convalescent COVID-19.

V and J are TRBV7-9 and TRBJ1-2; possibly TRBD1 for D (5 bases). Germline lookup yields CDR1 SEHNR and CDR2 FQNEAQ (reference sequence). The V gene lost 1 base and the J gene lost 0 bases, with 12 bases spanning the gap. The CDR3 runs to 16 residues. CDR3 nucleotide sequence: TGTGCCAGCAGCTTAGGGGGCAGCTTAGCTAACTATGGCTACACCTTC. Translated, it gives CASSLGGSLANYGYTF. Complete variable domain (other parts from reference TRBV7-9 and TRBJ1-2): DTGVSQNPRHKITKRGQNVTFRCDPISEHNRLYWYRQTLGQGPEFLTYFQNEAQLEKSRLLSDRFSAERPKGSFSTLEIQRTEQGDSAMYLCASSLGGSLANYGYTFGSGTRLTVV.

This clone has just one count. The chain recombines TRBV5-5 with TRBJ1-4; 7 bases fit TRBD1. V was pared by 3 bases and J by 8 bases, with 10 bases of the junction left unmatched. The V gene's germline CDR1 is SGHKS and CDR2 YYEKEE (reference sequence). The CDR3 spans 15 residues. DNA of the CDR3: TGTGCCAGCAGCTCCGACAGGGTTGGTTGGGAAAAACTGTTTTTT. As protein: CASSSDRVGWEKLFF.

The V and J genes are TRBV6-5 and TRBJ2-2; 12 bases line up with TRBD1. The germline V gene encodes CDR1 MNHEY and CDR2 SVGAGI. J gave up 10 bases and V 2 bases, and 5 bases lay outside the gene matches. CDR3 size: 15 residues. This chain's CDR3 is CASSYGGQGAKELFF. Written as DNA, the CDR3 is TGTGCCAGCAGTTACGGGGGACAGGGGGCGAAGGAGCTGTTTTTT.

The chain links TRBV19 to TRBJ1-6, with unresolved D. CDR1 is LNHDA, CDR2 SQIVND, per germline (reference sequence). Trimming removed 5 bases at V and 2 bases at J, with 16 bases between. This CDR3 is built from 17 residues. In nucleotides, the CDR3 is TGTGCCAGTAGTGCCGGCGCCGCTAGCACCTATAATTCACCCCTCCACTTT. This sequence encodes CASSAGAASTYNSPLHF.

A single count supports this clone. V gene TRBV6-5 combines with J gene TRBJ2-3; 7 nucleotides align to TRBD2. The CDR3 covers 15 residues. Germline V gene sequence: CDR1 MNHEY, CDR2 SVGAGI. V shed 6 bases and J 5 bases; nucleotides not matched to a gene: 11. CDR3 nucleotide sequence: TGTGCCAGCAGCCCAACTAGCGCGCCTGGAGATACGCAGTATTTT. Translated, it gives CASSPTSAPGDTQYF.

V is TRBV7-2 and J is TRBJ1-1; a weak D match, TRBD1 (5 bases). The CDR3 is 13 amino acids. Looked up from germline, CDR1 is SGHTA and CDR2 is FQGNSA. V gave up 5 bases and J gave up 3 bases, with 10 bases separating them. Here the CDR3 reads CASSRGDYTEAFF. CDR3 bases: TGTGCCAGCAGCCGGGGGGATTACACTGAAGCTTTCTTT.

In its sample, this clone was seen a few times. The CDR3 here is CASSHSTLEASNPRGYTF. In DNA form, the CDR3 reads TGCGCCAGCAGCCATTCCACCTTAGAGGCCTCAAACCCCCGGGGCTACACCTTC. The J gene is TRBJ1-2, the V gene TRBV4-3; no definite D call. The CDR3 is made up of 18 amino acids. The germline CDR1 and CDR2 sequences are LGHNA and YSLEER. The germline V and J ends were trimmed by 3 bases and 8 bases, with 28 bases remaining between them.

The V and J genes are TRBV5-1 and TRBJ1-2; 7 bases map to TRBD1. Germline CDR1 is SGHRS and CDR2 is YFSETQ. V was clipped by 0 bases and J by 8 bases; unmatched bases: 16. This CDR3 has 17 residues. CDR3 DNA: TGCGCCAGCAGCTTGGCCCCGGGACAGACCCTCTTGGGAGGCTACACCTTC. This gives the protein CASSLAPGQTLLGGYTF. Full variable domain (missing parts from reference TRBV5-1 and TRBJ1-2): KAGVTQTPRYLIKTRGQQVTLSCSPISGHRSVSWYQQTPGQGLQFLFEYFSETQRNKGNFPGRFSGRQFSNSRSEMNVSTLELGDSALYLCASSLAPGQTLLGGYTFGSGTRLTVV.

Worth noting for this clone: Because the CDR3 is missing its conserved closing phenylalanine or tryptophan, this is likely a read error. Because the CDR3's place on the DNA is in doubt, the DNA is left out and the CDR3 is given as listed by TCRdb. The J gene is TRBJ1-2, the V gene TRBV7-9; TRBD1, the table's D call, lacks a check against the DNA. Germline lookup yields CDR1 SEHNR and CDR2 FQNEAQ (reference sequence). The CDR3 is 9 residues long, ends included. The CDR3 sequence is CASSLGAPI.

In regard to this clone: A single base separates this from a much larger clone, so it may be a read error. V gene TRBV5-1 combines with J gene TRBJ2-7; the D gene is possibly TRBD2 (7 bases). The CDR3 consists of 16 residues. Germline V lookup: CDR1 SGHRS, CDR2 YFSETQ. The CDR3 DNA follows: TGCCCCAGCTTGAGCCGTTGGGGGGGCCGGGGGTGGGAGCAGTACTTC. Translated: CPSLSRWGGRGWEQYF.

The chain carries TRBV6-1 and TRBJ2-2; no clear D. V shed 3 bases and J shed 1 base, with 6 bases lying between them. Germline lookup yields CDR1 MNHNS and CDR2 SASEGT. The CDR3 has 14 residues. As DNA, the CDR3 is TGTGCCAGCAGTGACACGGGGAACACCGGGGAGCTGTTTTTT. This sequence encodes CASSDTGNTGELFF.

This clone showed up just a few times. The rearrangement uses TRBV6-1 and TRBJ1-5; 7 bases line up with TRBD1. J lost 1 base, V lost 2 bases, and 8 bases had no gene match. Germline values: CDR1 MNHNS, CDR2 SASEGT. The CDR3 has 17 residues. The CDR3 DNA reads as TGTGCCAGCAGTGAACTGAGGGGGCTGCAAAGCAATCAGCCCCAGCATTTT. Translation: CASSELRGLQSNQPQHF.

As regards this clone: Compared with germline, one end of the junction differs, possibly owing to a read error. V is TRBV2 and J is TRBJ2-7; TRBD1 agrees at 11 bases. CDR3 size: 11 residues. In germline, CDR1 is SNHLY, CDR2 FYNNEI. The CDR3 DNA is TGTGCCAGCAGCCCGGGACAGGGGGTTCTCTTC. Its translation: CASSPGQGVLF.

This chain links TRBV30 with TRBJ2-2, with 8 bases identical to TRBD2. J lost 6 bases, V lost 4 bases, and 7 bases had no gene match. Germline CDR1 reads GTSNPN; CDR2 reads SVGIG (reference sequence). The CDR3 sequence is 14 residues long. This CDR3 reads CAWIRGGRAGELFF. The CDR3 nucleotides read TGTGCCTGGATTCGCGGGGGGAGAGCCGGGGAGCTGTTTTTT.

The V gene is TRBV6-6, the J gene TRBJ2-2, with D tentatively TRBD2 (5 bases). CDR1 and CDR2 (germline): MNHNY, SVGAGI (reference sequence). Trimming shortened V by 2 bases and J by 6 bases, and 7 bases separated the two germline ends. This CDR3 has 13 residues. CDR3 sequence: CASSYKAAGELFF. The CDR3 DNA sequence: TGTGCCAGCAGTTACAAAGCGGCCGGGGAGCTGTTTTTT.

The V and J genes are TRBV5-1 and TRBJ1-6; TRBD1 matches at 8 bases. The germline V gene encodes CDR1 SGHRS and CDR2 YFSETQ. Trimming took 4 bases from V and 6 from J; bases not matched to a gene: 6. The CDR3 is 15 residues long. CDR3 sequence: CASSRGQGSNSPLHF. CDR3 bases: TGCGCCAGCAGCCGAGGACAGGGAAGTAATTCACCCCTCCACTTT.

The J gene is TRBJ2-2, the V gene TRBV7-2; 8 bases align to TRBD1. This CDR3 is built from 16 residues. Germline trimming cut 3 bases from V and 7 bases from J; bases unmatched to any gene: 10. The V gene's germline CDR1 is SGHTA and CDR2 FQGNSA. DNA for the CDR3: TGTGCCAGCAGCTTCGACCGGGACAGGCAGGGCGGGGAGCTGTTTTTT. Residues: CASSFDRDRQGGELFF.

CDR3 amino acids: CASGGTPKGQFF. CDR3 sequence (DNA): TGTGCCAGCGGAGGGACTCCGAAGGGACAGTTCTTC. The chain combines TRBV6-5 with TRBJ2-1; D is possibly TRBD2 (6 bases). The CDR3 totals 12 residues. The V end was cut by 8 bases, the J end by 13 bases, with 18 bases between. CDR1 and CDR2 from the germline V gene are MNHEY and SVGAGI.

V usage is TRBV15 and J usage is TRBJ1-2; D is ambiguous. With 0 bases removed from V and 4 bases from J, the gap between germline ends came to 6 bases. The CDR3 length is 13 residues. Germline CDR1 reads LNHNV; CDR2 reads YYDKDF (reference sequence). The CDR3 loop reads CATSRDNSYGYTF. Here the CDR3 DNA reads TGTGCCACCAGCAGAGATAACAGCTATGGCTACACCTTC.

The chain has TRBV10-3 and TRBJ1-3, with 7 bases aligning to TRBD1. V was pared by 4 bases and J by 0 bases, with 3 bases of the junction left unmatched. Germline loops: CDR1 ENHRY, CDR2 SYGVKD. This CDR3 spans 15 amino acids. The CDR3 here is CAISGAGGSGNTIYF. CDR3 nucleotide sequence: TGTGCCATCAGTGGGGCAGGGGGCTCTGGAAACACCATATATTTT.

This chain uses TRBV20-1 with TRBJ1-5; the match to TRBD1 covers 10 bases. The CDR3 is made up of 15 amino acids. The V gene end was trimmed by 3 bases and the J gene end by 2 bases; junction bases not matched to a gene: 4. Germline CDR1 reads DFQATT; CDR2 reads SNEGSKA (reference sequence). CDR3 in DNA: TGCAGTGCTAGTGACAGGGGGCCAGGCAATCAGCCCCAGCATTTT. This encodes CSASDRGPGNQPQHF.

V and J are TRBV5-6 and TRBJ1-6; weak D call: TRBD1 (6 bases). Trimming left V 1 base short and J 6 bases short, with 14 bases between. CDR3 length: 16 amino acids. Germline V lookup: CDR1 SGHDT, CDR2 YYEEEE. The DNA for the CDR3 is TGTGCCAGCAGCTTGACGACGGGACAAGGTAATTCACCCCTCCACTTT. As protein: CASSLTTGQGNSPLHF.

The CDR3 is CASSLSLAGISTDTQYF. The CDR3 nucleotides are TGTGCCAGCAGTCTCTCACTAGCGGGGATAAGCACAGATACGCAGTATTTT. The chain links TRBV6-6 to TRBJ2-3; 10 bases align to TRBD2. This CDR3 has 17 amino acids. Germline V gene lookup returns CDR1 MNHNY and CDR2 SVGAGI (reference sequence). V lost 5 bases, J lost 0 bases, and 8 bases stayed unmatched.

This chain joins TRBV6-5 and TRBJ2-6, with 7 bases fitting TRBD1. Losses at the gene ends were 7 bases for V and 0 bases for J; bases not matched to a gene: 3. This CDR3 contains 15 residues. Germline V lookup: CDR1 MNHEY, CDR2 SVGAGI. DNA for the CDR3: TGTGCCAGCATGAGGGACAGCTCTGGGGCCAACGTCCTGACTTTC. Translating it yields CASMRDSSGANVLTF.

The J gene is TRBJ1-2, the V gene TRBV12-5, with D tentatively TRBD1 (6 bases). V gave up 0 bases and J gave up 6 bases, with 20 bases separating them. CDR1 is LGHNT, CDR2 FRNRAP, per germline. This CDR3 has 17 amino acids. The CDR3 region has the DNA TGTGCTAGTGGTTTGGTAACCTGGCCGGACAGCTTGGATGGCTACACCTTC. Its translation is CASGLVTWPDSLDGYTF.

The V call is TRBV28, the J call TRBJ1-3; the match to TRBD1 covers 8 bases. The germline V gene has CDR1 MDHEN and CDR2 SYDVKM. Germline trimming cut 6 bases from V and 2 bases from J; bases unmatched to any gene: 6. CDR3 length equals 15 residues. The CDR3, as DNA: TGTGCCAGCAGGGTTACAGGGGGGACTGGAAACACCATATATTTT. Translated: CASRVTGGTGNTIYF.

This clone came up a few times. This chain uses TRBV10-3 with TRBJ2-3; 14 positions match TRBD2. The germline V gene has CDR1 ENHRY and CDR2 SYGVKD. CDR3 length: 18 residues. Germline trimming cut 6 bases from V and 1 base from J; bases unmatched to any gene: 9. The CDR3 nucleotides are TGTGCCATCAGCCCGACTAGCGGGGGGGCTGGAGGCACAGATACGCAGTATTTT. It codes for CAISPTSGGAGGTDTQYF.